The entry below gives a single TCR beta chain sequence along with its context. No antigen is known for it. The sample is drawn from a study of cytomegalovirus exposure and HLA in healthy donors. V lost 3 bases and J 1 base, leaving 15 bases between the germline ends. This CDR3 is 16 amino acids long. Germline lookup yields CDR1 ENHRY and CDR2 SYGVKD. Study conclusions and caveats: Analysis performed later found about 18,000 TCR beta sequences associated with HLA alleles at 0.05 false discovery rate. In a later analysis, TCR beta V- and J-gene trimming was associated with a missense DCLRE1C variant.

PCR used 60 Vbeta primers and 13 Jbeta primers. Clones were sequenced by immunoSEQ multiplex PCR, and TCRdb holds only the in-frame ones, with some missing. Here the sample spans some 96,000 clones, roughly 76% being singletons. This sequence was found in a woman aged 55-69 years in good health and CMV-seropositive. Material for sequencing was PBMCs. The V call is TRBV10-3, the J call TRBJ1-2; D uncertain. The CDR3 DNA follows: TGTGCCATCAGTGAACGAGGGAGCCAAGTTAACTATGGCTACACCTTC. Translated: CAISERGSQVNYGYTF.